The sample holds a few counts of the clone carrying this TCR beta chain. The sample belongs to a study of blood T cell repertoires in COVID-19. Study summary: Sample material is recorded as cDNA or gDNA derived from T cells, B-cell-depleted T cells, or PBMCs.

Clones were sequenced by immunoSEQ multiplex PCR, and TCRdb holds only the in-frame ones, with some missing. The table records 250,000 to 350,000 clones, approximately 83% of them present only once. Seattle patients were enrolled during active infection and followed longitudinally. CDR3 length equals 15 residues. J lost 2 bases, V lost 3 bases, and 3 bases had no gene match. Germline values: CDR1 LNHDA, CDR2 SQIVND (reference sequence). The source is a person between 65 and 79 years old with COVID-19, enrolled during active disease. This chain links TRBV19 with TRBJ2-3; 9 bases line up with TRBD1. The sequenced sample consisted of peripheral blood. CDR3 sequence: CASSMDRGPTDTQYF. CDR3 DNA sequence: TGTGCCAGTAGTATGGACAGGGGACCCACAGATACGCAGTATTTT.